This T cell receptor beta chain was documented in a study of technical replicates of blood from a few donors. CDR3 length equals 16 residues. The ends lost 5 bases at V and 2 bases at J; junction bases unmatched: 11. Germline CDR1 SGHTA, CDR2 FQGNSA. The data were produced by immunoSEQ multiplex PCR, yet TCRdb's version contains in-frame clones alone and is incomplete. The sample gives approximately 79,000 clones, about 96% of which show up once; 0.3% to 0.35% is in the top ten. The sample comprised T cells isolated from PBMCs. This clonotype was obtained from a human donor in good health. This sequence joins TRBV7-2 and TRBJ2-5, with 7 bases fitting TRBD2. As DNA, the CDR3 is TGTGCCAGCAGCCTGAGCGGGACCTTTCCTCAAGAGACCCAGTACTTC. The encoded protein is CASSLSGTFPQETQYF.